The 27 T cell receptor beta chains given below trace back to one sample, sequenced in a study of T cell changes during pregnancy in multiple sclerosis. Assay: immunoSEQ multiplex PCR; the TCRdb copy retains only in-frame clones and omits some. The repertoire consists of about 88,000 clones, with more than 85% occurring once and the leading ten covering 1.5%. Specimen: peripheral blood, collected in the first trimester of pregnancy. The receptors come from a female donor with multiple sclerosis, enrolled in a pregnancy study.

V and J are TRBV11-2 and TRBJ2-2; 7 nucleotides agree with TRBD1. CDR3 length: 15 residues. Germline CDR1 reads SGHAT; CDR2 reads FQNNGV. V shed 8 bases and J 6 bases; nucleotides not matched to a gene: 12. CDR3 nucleotides: TGTGCCAGCCTTGGGGAACAGGGGAAGGCCGGGGAGCTGTTTTTT. Translation: CASLGEQGKAGELFF. The full variable domain, with the rest looked up from reference TRBV11-2 and TRBJ2-2, is EAGVAQSPRYKIIEKRQSVAFWCNPISGHATLYWYQQILGQGPKLLIQFQNNGVVDDSQLPKDRFSAERLKGVDSTLKIQPAKLEDSAVYLCASLGEQGKAGELFFGEGSRLTVL.

The rearrangement links TRBV6-5 to TRBJ1-5, with D hard to call. Germline loops: CDR1 MNHEY, CDR2 SVGAGI. This CDR3 region has 14 residues. With 0 bases removed from V and 9 bases from J, the gap between germline ends came to 12 bases. In DNA, the CDR3 is TGTGCCAGCAGTTACTCCCTCGGCGGGAGGCCCCAGCATTTT. Its translation: CASSYSLGGRPQHF.

The chain links TRBV25-1 to TRBJ1-3, with D unresolved. Germline V lookup: CDR1 MGHDK, CDR2 SYGVNS. The CDR3 loop spans 11 amino acids. The CDR3 nucleotides read TGTGGTGCGGGTCTCGGAAACACCATATATTTT. This gives the protein CGAGLGNTIYF.

The genes are TRBV7-2 and TRBJ2-7; TRBD2 is a possible D gene (6 bases). The CDR3 spans 14 residues. The germline V gene has CDR1 SGHTA and CDR2 FQGNSA. The V end lost 3 bases, the J end lost 3 bases, and 12 bases lay between the germline ends. This chain's CDR3 is CASSLGLGGYEQYF. CDR3 nucleotide sequence: TGTGCCAGCAGCTTGGGACTCGGAGGCTACGAGCAGTACTTC.

V is TRBV7-3 and J is TRBJ2-3; TRBD1 matches at 7 bases. This CDR3 region has 14 residues. The V segment lost 4 bases and the J segment 4 bases; nucleotides outside the gene matches: 5. Germline V gene sequence: CDR1 SGHTA, CDR2 FQGTGA. The chain's CDR3 is CASSSAGGSDTQYF. The CDR3, as DNA: TGTGCCAGCAGCTCAGCAGGGGGTTCAGATACGCAGTATTTT.

The chain carries TRBV4-3 and TRBJ1-1; D remains ambiguous. Germline-derived CDR1 and CDR2 are LGHNA and YSLEER. This CDR3 is 15 amino acids long. Between the trimmed V and J ends, which lost 0 bases and 1 base, there was a span of 9 bases. CDR3 residues: CASSQESGRNTEAFF. The DNA for the CDR3 is TGCGCCAGCAGCCAAGAGTCGGGGAGGAACACTGAAGCTTTCTTT.

This clone occurred once. This chain's CDR3 is CASSLAGEGTGELFF. DNA of the CDR3: TGCGCCAGCAGCTTGGCCGGGGAGGGGACCGGGGAGCTGTTTTTT. The rearrangement links TRBV5-1 to TRBJ2-2; 7 bases are a match to TRBD2. The V and J ends lost 0 bases and 5 bases, in that order; junction bases with no gene match: 4. The CDR3 extends over 15 amino acids. Germline values: CDR1 SGHRS, CDR2 YFSETQ.

J is TRBJ1-2 and V is TRBV18, with D uncertain. This CDR3 is 15 amino acids long. Between the trimmed V and J ends, which lost 3 bases and 2 bases, there was a span of 13 bases. Per the germline V gene, CDR1 is KGHSH and CDR2 is LQKENI. The CDR3 here is CASSPSTQANYGYTF. CDR3 DNA sequence: TGTGCCAGCTCACCTTCCACCCAGGCGAACTATGGCTACACCTTC. The full variable domain, with the rest looked up from reference TRBV18 and TRBJ1-2, is NAGVMQNPRHLVRRRGQEARLRCSPMKGHSHVYWYRQLPEEGLKFMVYLQKENIIDESGMPKERFSAEFPKEGPSILRIQQVVRGDSAAYFCASSPSTQANYGYTFGSGTRLTVV.

The V call is TRBV4-1, the J call TRBJ2-7; D not resolved. Germline lookup yields CDR1 MGHRA and CDR2 YSYEKL. The CDR3 is made up of 11 amino acids. Trimming pared 5 bases from V and 5 bases from J, leaving 7 bases between. CDR3 sequence reads: CASSSLDEQYF. The CDR3 DNA follows: TGCGCCAGCAGCAGCCTAGACGAGCAGTACTTC.

The V gene is TRBV30, the J gene TRBJ2-3; the match to TRBD2 covers 11 bases. The germline CDR1 and CDR2 sequences are GTSNPN and SVGIG (reference sequence). Trimming took 0 bases from V and 5 from J; bases not matched to a gene: 7. The CDR3 covers 16 residues. CDR3 amino acids: CAWSVRTSGRIDTQYF. The DNA of the CDR3 is TGTGCCTGGAGTGTACGAACTAGCGGGAGAATAGATACGCAGTATTTT.

The J gene is TRBJ2-3, the V gene TRBV6-4; a weak D match, TRBD2 (5 bases). Germline assignment: CDR1 MRHNA and CDR2 SNTAGT. This CDR3 contains 15 residues. The V and J ends lost 4 bases and 4 bases respectively, with 15 bases between them. Written as DNA, the CDR3 is TGTGCCAGCAGTGTGCCGGGGTCCCCCCCAGATACGCAGTATTTT. Its protein product is CASSVPGSPPDTQYF.

This clone was picked up a small number of times. The CDR3 DNA reads TGTGCCATCGGAGCACGCACCGAAGCTTTCTTT. As protein: CAIGARTEAFF. The chain joins TRBV10-3 to TRBJ1-1; D is uncertain. CDR3 size: 11 residues. The V end was cut by 8 bases, the J end by 8 bases, with 12 bases between. The V gene's germline CDR1 is ENHRY and CDR2 SYGVKD.

The table lists this clone with a count of one. The J gene is TRBJ2-1, the V gene TRBV5-4, with D unclear. The germline gives CDR1 SGHNT, CDR2 YYREEE (reference sequence). The CDR3 has 14 amino acids. Trimming removed 5 bases from V and 5 bases from J, with 14 bases in between. This chain's CDR3 is CASSPGSRDNEQFF. Here the CDR3 DNA reads TGTGCCAGCAGTCCCGGGTCAAGAGACAATGAGCAGTTCTTC. Full variable domain (outside the CDR3, taken from reference TRBV5-4 and TRBJ2-1): ETGVTQSPTHLIKTRGQQVTLRCSSQSGHNTVSWYQQALGQGPQFIFQYYREEENGRGNFPPRFSGLQFPNYSSELNVNALELDDSALYLCASSPGSRDNEQFFGPGTRLTVL.

This clone was seen once. V and J are TRBV19 and TRBJ2-3; D may be TRBD2 (6 bases). CDR1 is LNHDA, CDR2 SQIVND, per germline (reference sequence). This CDR3 region has 16 residues. The ends were cut back, 3 bases at V and 0 bases at J, with 13 bases in the middle. CDR3 nucleotide sequence: TGTGCCAGTAGTATTAGGAGCGGGTCGAGCACAGATACGCAGTATTTT. This codes for CASSIRSGSSTDTQYF.

The CDR3 here is CASSQGTGGESPLHF. The CDR3 coding sequence is TGCGCCAGCAGCCAAGGGACAGGGGGCGAGTCACCCCTCCACTTT. The V gene is TRBV4-3, the J gene TRBJ1-6, with 11 bases that match TRBD1. The germline CDR1 and CDR2 sequences are LGHNA and YSLEER. The ends lost 1 base at V and 10 bases at J; junction bases unmatched: 3. This CDR3 spans 15 amino acids.

The chain recombines TRBV6-6 with TRBJ2-7; D may be TRBD2 (6 bases). The germline V gene encodes CDR1 MNHNY and CDR2 SVGAGI (reference sequence). Trimming shortened V by 3 bases and J by 2 bases, and 11 bases separated the two germline ends. CDR3 size: 14 residues. The CDR3 sequence is CASSYISGPYEQYF. CDR3 nucleotide sequence: TGTGCCAGCAGTTATATTAGCGGTCCCTACGAGCAGTACTTC.

The V and J genes are TRBV29-1 and TRBJ2-1; possibly TRBD2 for D (5 bases). The V and J ends lost 3 bases and 4 bases respectively, with 13 bases between them. The CDR3 runs 14 residues. CDR1 and CDR2 (germline): SQVTM, ANQGSEA. DNA for the CDR3: TGCAGCGTTGAGGACCAGACTATTTACAATGAGCAGTTCTTC. Protein sequence: CSVEDQTIYNEQFF.

The rearrangement joins TRBV9 to TRBJ2-6, with unresolved D. V was clipped by 4 bases and J by 0 bases, with 14 bases between them. Germline-derived CDR1 and CDR2 are SGDLS and YYNGEE. CDR3 length equals 17 residues. The CDR3 nucleotides read TGTGCCAGCAGCCCCCATGCGATGGTCTCTGGGGCCAACGTCCTGACTTTC. Translated: CASSPHAMVSGANVLTF.

This sequence joins TRBV7-2 and TRBJ2-5; weak D call: TRBD2 (5 bases). The V end was cut by 5 bases, the J end by 4 bases, with 8 bases between. Germline V gene data show CDR1 as SGHTA and CDR2 as FQGNSA. CDR3 size: 12 residues. The CDR3 DNA sequence: TGTGCCAGCAGCCGCCGGGGAGAGACCCAGTACTTC. This sequence encodes CASSRRGETQYF.

V is TRBV5-6 and J is TRBJ2-7; D might be TRBD1 (5 bases). The germline CDR1 and CDR2 sequences are SGHDT and YYEEEE. This CDR3 has 16 amino acids. The V end was cut by 3 bases, the J end by 1 base, with 17 bases between. CDR3 DNA: TGTGCCAGCAGCTGGGGCCTCGCGGACAAATCCTACGAGCAGTACTTC. It codes for CASSWGLADKSYEQYF.

The gene calls are TRBV20-1 and TRBJ2-7; TRBD1 aligns across 7 bases. Germline V gene data show CDR1 as DFQATT and CDR2 as SNEGSKA (reference sequence). V dropped 6 bases and J dropped 5; count of bases not matched to a gene: 4. This CDR3 has 11 residues. CDR3 bases: TGCAGTGCCAAGGGGGCGAACGAGCAGTACTTC. Amino acids: CSAKGANEQYF.

The J gene is TRBJ1-2, the V gene TRBV5-4; TRBD1 aligns across 7 bases. The germline V gene has CDR1 SGHNT and CDR2 YYREEE (reference sequence). The CDR3 extends over 13 amino acids. After removal of 1 base from V and 4 bases from J, the junction contained 1 base not matched to a gene. The CDR3 protein is CASSLNRGYGYTF. In DNA, the CDR3 is TGTGCCAGCAGCTTGAACAGGGGCTATGGCTACACCTTC. Filled out from reference TRBV5-4 and TRBJ1-2, the complete variable domain reads ETGVTQSPTHLIKTRGQQVTLRCSSQSGHNTVSWYQQALGQGPQFIFQYYREEENGRGNFPPRFSGLQFPNYSSELNVNALELDDSALYLCASSLNRGYGYTFGSGTRLTVV.

The chain is built from TRBV19 and TRBJ1-5; tentative D call: TRBD1 (6 bases). Germline V gene data show CDR1 as LNHDA and CDR2 as SQIVND (reference sequence). This CDR3 has 15 amino acids. V was pared by 4 bases and J by 2 bases, with 12 bases between. CDR3 in DNA: TGTGCCAGTAGTAGTACAGGGTTGGGCAATCAGCCCCAGCATTTT. It yields the protein CASSSTGLGNQPQHF. The variable domain in full, completed from reference TRBV19 and TRBJ1-5, reads DGGITQSPKYLFRKEGQNVTLSCEQNLNHDAMYWYRQDPGQGLRLIYYSQIVNDFQKGDIAEGYSVSREKKESFPLTVTSAQKNPTAFYLCASSSTGLGNQPQHFGDGTRLSIL.

The rearrangement links TRBV9 to TRBJ2-5; 8 bases agree with TRBD2. From germline, CDR1 is SGDLS and CDR2 YYNGEE. The CDR3 runs to 20 residues. V lost 0 bases to trimming and J lost 1 base; unmatched junction nucleotides: 17. The DNA for the CDR3 is TGTGCCAGCAGCGTAGGTCTCGGGGGAGGAAGCGGGGGCCTCCAAGAGACCCAGTACTTC. Its translation: CASSVGLGGGSGGLQETQYF.

The chain combines TRBV30 with TRBJ1-2, with D hard to call. The CDR3 is 13 amino acids. Germline lookup yields CDR1 GTSNPN and CDR2 SVGIG (reference sequence). V lost 1 base to trimming and J lost 1 base, with 7 bases between them. The CDR3 reads CAWSESGNYGYTF. DNA of the CDR3: TGTGCCTGGAGTGAATCGGGTAACTATGGCTACACCTTC.

The chain combines TRBV5-4 with TRBJ2-1; the match to TRBD2 covers 9 bases. V trimming: 0 bases; J trimming: 8 bases; junction bases outside the gene matches: 12. In germline, CDR1 is SGHNT, CDR2 YYREEE (reference sequence). The CDR3 length is 17 residues. CDR3 loop: CASSLDPAGGGPHEQFF. The CDR3 DNA follows: TGTGCCAGCAGCTTGGACCCAGCGGGGGGAGGCCCCCATGAGCAGTTCTTC.

This chain connects TRBV6-6 to TRBJ2-1; the D gene is possibly TRBD2 (6 bases). The CDR3 has 13 residues. CDR1 and CDR2 from the germline V gene are MNHNY and SVGAGI (reference sequence). Trimming left V 7 bases short and J 1 base short, with 8 bases between. Here the CDR3 reads CASKAGSYNEQFF. CDR3 sequence (DNA): TGTGCCAGCAAGGCGGGGTCCTACAATGAGCAGTTCTTC.